What follows is one TCR beta chain and its context. Antigen specificity is unknown. This sample was taken from a study of PD-L1 blockade in urothelial cancer. Study-level information: Earlier, patients had received 0 to 3 chemotherapy regimens. T cell content in blood samples showed a median of approximately 140,000.

Described time point: pretreatment peripheral blood. TCRdb's copy holds only in-frame clones and misses some; the assay was immunoSEQ multiplex PCR. Among over 75,000 clones listed, 89% were seen once. Study observations and caveats: A below-median TCR clonality in blood before treatment predicted better survival.

V gave up 6 bases and J gave up 0 bases; unmatched junction bases: 11. The germline V gene encodes CDR1 ENHRY and CDR2 SYGVKD. The CDR3 length is 17 residues. The clonotype was recovered from a woman older than 75 with urothelial cancer. Sequencing used PBMCs, obtained around atezolizumab (anti-PD-L1) treatment. The V gene is TRBV10-3, the J gene TRBJ1-1; 9 nucleotides align to TRBD1. The CDR3 DNA sequence: TGTGCCATCAGGGGACAGGGACGGAAATTTTTGAACACTGAAGCTTTCTTT. Its translation: CAIRGQGRKFLNTEAFF.